The 9 T cell receptor beta chains below were found in one sample sequenced in a study of blood T cell repertoires in COVID-19. Sequencing was performed with immunoSEQ multiplex PCR; in TCRdb, only in-frame clones are kept and a portion is missing. The sample records over 55,000 clones, about 82% being singletons. The sequenced sample consisted of peripheral blood. All receptors come from a man in his fifties or sixties with acute or convalescent COVID-19.

V and J are TRBV6-1 and TRBJ1-5, with a weak D call TRBD1 (5 bases). The germline V gene has CDR1 MNHNS and CDR2 SASEGT. V was clipped by 3 bases and J by 7 bases, with 10 bases between them. The CDR3 consists of 13 residues. For the CDR3, the DNA is TGTGCCAGCAGTGAGGGGCCTAAGCAGCCCCAGCATTTT. It specifies CASSEGPKQPQHF.

The V call is TRBV6-5, the J call TRBJ2-5, with no clear D. Per the germline V gene, CDR1 is MNHEY and CDR2 is SVGAGI. V was pared by 4 bases and J by 0 bases, with 6 bases between. The CDR3 is made up of 13 amino acids. The CDR3 spells CASSSVYQETQYF. CDR3 DNA sequence: TGTGCCAGCAGTTCAGTGTACCAAGAGACCCAGTACTTC.

The chain has TRBV2 and TRBJ1-1; 8 bases match TRBD1. V dropped 4 bases and J dropped 4; count of bases not matched to a gene: 17. Looked up from germline, CDR1 is SNHLY and CDR2 is FYNNEI. CDR3 length equals 18 residues. CDR3 sequence reads: CASSVPTRQGTTVTEAFF. DNA for the CDR3: TGTGCCAGCAGTGTTCCCACCCGACAGGGGACAACAGTCACTGAAGCTTTCTTT.

The chain employs TRBV10-2 and TRBJ2-7, with 7 bases lining up with TRBD1. V was pared by 5 bases and J by 4 bases, with 5 bases of the junction left unmatched. This CDR3 has 13 amino acids. The germline CDR1 and CDR2 sequences are WSHSY and SAAADI. CDR3 bases: TGCGCCAGCAGTCGACAGGGCGGGTACGAGCAGTACTTC. It yields the protein CASSRQGGYEQYF.

This CDR3 is CASSRQGGNTGELFF. The CDR3, as DNA: TGTGCCAGCAGTCGGCAGGGAGGCAACACCGGGGAGCTGTTTTTT. The chain has TRBV2 and TRBJ2-2; possibly TRBD2 for D (6 bases). The germline V gene encodes CDR1 SNHLY and CDR2 FYNNEI. This CDR3 contains 15 residues. V was clipped by 5 bases and J by 2 bases, with 12 bases between them.

This clone was seen a few times. The genes are TRBV5-3 and TRBJ1-3, with 9 bases fitting TRBD1. TRBV5-3 is labeled an ORF, and its function is uncertain. The V and J ends lost 9 bases and 0 bases, in that order; junction bases with no gene match: 7. This CDR3 contains 15 residues. CDR3 sequence reads: CAKSGTGSSGNTIYF. The CDR3 bases are TGTGCCAAATCGGGGACAGGGAGCTCTGGAAACACCATATATTTT.

V is TRBV6-2 or TRBV6-3 and J is TRBJ2-1, with TRBD1 matching over 7 bases. The CDR3 has 16 amino acids. V lost 5 bases to trimming and J lost 1 base; unmatched junction nucleotides: 8. The germline V gene encodes CDR1 MNHEY and CDR2 SVGEGT. The CDR3: CASSKTGTVSYNEQFF. The CDR3 DNA reads as TGTGCCAGCAGTAAAACCGGGACAGTTTCCTACAATGAGCAGTTCTTC.

This clone was recorded many times. The genes are TRBV9 and TRBJ2-7; D is uncertain. CDR3 size: 14 residues. The V gene's germline CDR1 is SGDLS and CDR2 YYNGEE. The ends were cut back, 0 bases at V and 2 bases at J, with 9 bases in the middle. This CDR3 is CASSVGQSPYEQYF. The DNA for the CDR3 is TGTGCCAGCAGCGTAGGTCAGTCCCCCTACGAGCAGTACTTC.

The chain links TRBV2 to TRBJ1-2, with D tentatively TRBD1 (6 bases). The germline V gene has CDR1 SNHLY and CDR2 FYNNEI. This CDR3 contains 14 residues. V was trimmed by 7 bases and J by 6 bases, leaving 18 bases between them. The CDR3 loop is CASTRSGVDNGYTF. CDR3 in DNA: TGTGCCAGCACGAGATCAGGGGTAGATAATGGCTACACCTTC.